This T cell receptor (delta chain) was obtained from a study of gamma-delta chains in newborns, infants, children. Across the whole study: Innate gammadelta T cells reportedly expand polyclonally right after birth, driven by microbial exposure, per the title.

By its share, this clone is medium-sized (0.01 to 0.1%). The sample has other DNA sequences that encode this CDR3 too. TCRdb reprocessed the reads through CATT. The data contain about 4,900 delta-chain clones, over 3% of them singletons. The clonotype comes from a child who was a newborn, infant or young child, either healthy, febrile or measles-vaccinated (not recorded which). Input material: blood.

The CDR3 region is CALGEPLRVLGDTGNTDKLIF. In nucleotides, the CDR3 is TGTGCTCTTGGGGAACCCCTCCGCGTACTGGGGGATACGGGCAACACCGATAAACTCATCTTT. V gene TRDV1 combines with J gene TRDJ1; 13 bases agree with TRDD3. The germline CDR1 and CDR2 sequences are TSWWSYY and QGS. The CDR3 spans 21 residues. Germline trimming cut 1 base from V and 0 bases from J; bases unmatched to any gene: 14.